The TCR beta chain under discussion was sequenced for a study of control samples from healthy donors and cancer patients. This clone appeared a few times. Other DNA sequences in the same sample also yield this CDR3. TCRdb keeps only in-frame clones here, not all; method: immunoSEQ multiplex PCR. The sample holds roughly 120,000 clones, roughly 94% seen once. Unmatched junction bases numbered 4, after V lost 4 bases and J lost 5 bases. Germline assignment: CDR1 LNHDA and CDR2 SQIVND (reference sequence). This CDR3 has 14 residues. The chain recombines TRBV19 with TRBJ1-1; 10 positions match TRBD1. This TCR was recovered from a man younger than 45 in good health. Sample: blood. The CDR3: CASSRQGAGTEAFF. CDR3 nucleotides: TGTGCCAGTAGTAGACAGGGGGCGGGTACTGAAGCTTTCTTT.